Listed here are 32 T cell receptor beta chains from one sample, sequenced in a study of blood T cell repertoires in COVID-19. Some clones are missing from TCRdb's copy, which holds only in-frame ones; the method was immunoSEQ multiplex PCR. The sample yields 150,000 to 200,000 clones, about 80% seen once. The sequenced material came from peripheral blood. The receptor source for this set is a man aged 55 to 70 with acute or convalescent COVID-19.

This sequence joins TRBV11-2 and TRBJ2-1; D unclear. V lost 0 bases and J lost 0, with 6 bases in between. Germline V gene lookup returns CDR1 SGHAT and CDR2 FQNNGV. CDR3 size: 15 residues. This chain's CDR3 is CASSLDPFSYNEQFF. CDR3 bases: TGTGCCAGCAGCTTAGACCCTTTCTCCTACAATGAGCAGTTCTTC.

This sequence joins TRBV7-8 and TRBJ2-7; tentatively, D is TRBD1 (6 bases). The CDR3 is made up of 16 amino acids. The germline V gene encodes CDR1 SGHVS and CDR2 FQNEAQ. The ends were cut back, 6 bases at V and 0 bases at J, with 18 bases in the middle. Written as DNA, the CDR3 is TGTGCCAGCAGTTACAGGACAGATGCCCTCTCCTACGAGCAGTACTTC. Translation gives CASSYRTDALSYEQYF.

V is TRBV5-6 and J is TRBJ2-7; D is perhaps TRBD2 (6 bases). With 4 bases removed from V and 4 bases from J, the gap between germline ends came to 18 bases. This CDR3 has 15 amino acids. The germline V gene has CDR1 SGHDT and CDR2 YYEEEE. Here the CDR3 reads CASSLPGGVAYEQYF. CDR3 nucleotides: TGTGCCAGCAGCCTTCCAGGAGGGGTCGCTTACGAGCAGTACTTC.

This clone has just one count. This rearrangement joins TRBV27 to TRBJ2-6, with D possibly TRBD2 on 5 matching bases. The ends were cut back, 7 bases at V and 0 bases at J, with 10 bases in the middle. The CDR3 extends over 15 amino acids. CDR1 and CDR2 (germline): MNHEY, SMNVEV (reference sequence). The CDR3 DNA is TGTGCCAGCACACGAGGGTCCTCTGGGGCCAACGTCCTGACTTTC. Translated: CASTRGSSGANVLTF.

The chain employs TRBV3-1 (or the pseudogene TRBV3-2) and TRBJ2-7; TRBD1 agrees at 10 bases. V shed 1 base and J 6 bases; nucleotides not matched to a gene: 6. The CDR3 runs 15 residues. Germline values: CDR1 LGHDT, CDR2 YNNKEL (reference sequence). The chain's CDR3 is CASSQAYRTGGEQYF. The DNA for the CDR3 is TGTGCCAGCAGCCAAGCCTACCGGACAGGGGGCGAGCAGTACTTC.

The chain links TRBV30 to TRBJ2-1; perhaps TRBD2 as D (5 bases). V was trimmed by 0 bases and J by 10 bases, leaving 7 bases between them. The germline gives CDR1 GTSNPN, CDR2 SVGIG (reference sequence). The CDR3 has 11 residues. In DNA, the CDR3 is TGTGCCTGGAGTGTACGGGGAGAGCAGTTCTTC. This gives the protein CAWSVRGEQFF.

The CDR3 is CASSYSGQESSPLHF. CDR3 in DNA: TGTGCCAGCAGTTATTCTGGACAGGAGAGTTCACCCCTCCACTTT. The rearrangement links TRBV6-2 or TRBV6-3 to TRBJ1-6; TRBD1 matches 7 bases. With 3 bases clipped from V and 9 bases from J, the junction kept 8 bases outside the gene matches. The germline gives CDR1 MNHEY, CDR2 SVGEGT. The CDR3 runs to 15 residues.

The chain recombines TRBV19 with TRBJ1-2, with D possibly being TRBD1 (6 bases). V was clipped by 3 bases and J by 4 bases, with 12 bases between them. This CDR3 is 14 amino acids long. CDR1 is LNHDA and CDR2 is SQIVND in the germline V gene (reference sequence). The CDR3 region is CASSIDTGTYGYTF. In DNA, the CDR3 is TGTGCCAGTAGTATTGATACAGGGACCTATGGCTACACCTTC.

This chain connects TRBV6-5 to TRBJ2-7, with D maybe TRBD1 (6 bases). Trimming left V 6 bases short and J 5 bases short, with 14 bases between. The germline gives CDR1 MNHEY, CDR2 SVGAGI. CDR3 length: 13 amino acids. The DNA for the CDR3 is TGTGCCAGCAGACAATCATGGGGGCACGAGCAGTACTTC. Translating gives CASRQSWGHEQYF.

J is TRBJ1-1 and V is TRBV6-5; D is uncertain. This CDR3 region has 14 residues. Germline V gene sequence: CDR1 MNHEY, CDR2 SVGAGI. Deletions cut 8 bases from V and 0 bases from J, with 13 bases between. The CDR3 is CASRYRAMNTEAFF. CDR3 in DNA: TGTGCCAGCCGCTATAGAGCTATGAACACTGAAGCTTTCTTT.

This chain links TRBV2 with TRBJ1-5; 11 bases line up with TRBD1. Germline V CDR1 and CDR2: SNHLY, FYNNEI. This CDR3 has 15 residues. V dropped 6 bases and J dropped 7; count of bases not matched to a gene: 8. CDR3 sequence (DNA): TGTGCCAGCAGCGACAGGACAGGGGGCTTACAGCCCCAGCATTTT. It specifies CASSDRTGGLQPQHF.

This chain connects TRBV27 to TRBJ2-2, with 12 bases lining up with TRBD2. CDR1 is MNHEY and CDR2 is SMNVEV in the germline V gene (reference sequence). The CDR3 is 17 residues long. V lost 5 bases and J lost 0; bases outside the gene matches: 4. CDR3 sequence: CASSTPSGGANTGELFF. In DNA, the CDR3 is TGTGCCAGCAGTACCCCTAGCGGGGGGGCGAACACCGGGGAGCTGTTTTTT.

This clone was detected a few times. The chain links TRBV4-1 to TRBJ2-1; 9 nucleotides line up with TRBD2. This CDR3 spans 17 amino acids. CDR1 and CDR2 (germline): MGHRA, YSYEKL. V lost 4 bases and J lost 8; bases outside the gene matches: 15. This chain's CDR3 is CASSPLRASGARDEQFF. For the CDR3, the DNA is TGCGCCAGCAGCCCGCTTCGGGCTAGCGGGGCCAGGGATGAGCAGTTCTTC.

The rearrangement joins TRBV10-1 to TRBJ1-1; weak D call: TRBD1 (5 bases). The CDR3 loop spans 13 amino acids. In germline, CDR1 is WNHNN, CDR2 SYGVQD (reference sequence). V was trimmed by 2 bases and J by 4 bases, leaving 8 bases between them. The CDR3 sequence: CASSERDFTEAFF. As DNA, the CDR3 is TGCGCCAGCAGTGAGCGGGACTTCACTGAAGCTTTCTTT.

In this sample, this clone turned up once. V is TRBV18 and J is TRBJ1-6; 8 bases align to TRBD1. Trimming removed 6 bases from V and 10 bases from J; junction bases left unmatched: 11. Germline V gives CDR1 KGHSH, CDR2 LQKENI. The length of the CDR3 is 15 residues. Written as DNA, the CDR3 is TGTGCCAGCTCCCCGGACAGGGCCTCAGGATCACCCCTCCACTTT. This encodes CASSPDRASGSPLHF.

This clone was found many times. V usage is TRBV4-1 and J usage is TRBJ1-3; the D gene is possibly TRBD1 (6 bases). Trimming shortened V by 2 bases and J by 4 bases, and 15 bases separated the two germline ends. CDR3 length: 16 amino acids. Per germline, CDR1 MGHRA and CDR2 YSYEKL. The CDR3 region is CASSQSGDPAGNTIYF. CDR3 DNA: TGCGCCAGCAGCCAATCAGGGGATCCAGCGGGAAACACCATATATTTT.

The chain joins TRBV11-2 to TRBJ1-4, with 7 bases aligning to TRBD1. There are 15 residues in the CDR3. The germline V gene encodes CDR1 SGHAT and CDR2 FQNNGV. V was pared by 3 bases and J by 8 bases, with 9 bases of the junction left unmatched. The CDR3 is CASSFSRQGGEKLFF. CDR3 coding DNA: TGTGCCAGCAGCTTTTCCAGACAGGGTGGAGAAAAACTGTTTTTT.

The chain recombines TRBV11-2 with TRBJ2-7; tentatively, D is TRBD1 (7 bases). CDR3 length equals 17 residues. The germline gives CDR1 SGHAT, CDR2 FQNNGV. V was clipped by 3 bases and J by 0 bases, with 18 bases between them. CDR3 nucleotides: TGTGCCAGCAGCTTTGGAATCTCAGGGGGGATCTCCTACGAGCAGTACTTC. It is translated as CASSFGISGGISYEQYF.

This clone was counted only a few times. Being one base from a much bigger clone, this may be a read error. Other nucleotide sequences in the sample specify the same CDR3. This chain connects TRBV5-1 to TRBJ2-7; D possibly corresponds to TRBD2 (6 bases). Trimming took 0 bases from V and 2 from J, leaving 9 bases between them. The germline V gene has CDR1 SGHRS and CDR2 YFSETQ. The CDR3 consists of 14 residues. The CDR3: CASSLAGGTYEQYF. The CDR3 DNA sequence: TGCGCCAGCAGCTTGGCCGGAGGGACCTACGAGCAGTACTTC.

This chain uses TRBV3-1 (or the pseudogene TRBV3-2) with TRBJ2-1, with TRBD2 identical over 15 bases. This CDR3 is built from 15 residues. The germline CDR1 and CDR2 sequences are LGHDT and YNNKEL (reference sequence). The V and J ends lost 4 bases and 7 bases, in that order; junction bases with no gene match: 2. CDR3 bases: TGTGCCAGCAGCCGGACTAGCGGGAGGGTTAATGAGCAGTTCTTC. This translates into CASSRTSGRVNEQFF.

As to this clone: One end of the junction varies from germline; a read error may be responsible. The chain uses TRBV3-1 (or the pseudogene TRBV3-2) and TRBJ2-2; a weak D match, TRBD1 (6 bases). The CDR3 totals 18 residues. Germline loops: CDR1 LGHDT, CDR2 YNNKEL (reference sequence). CDR3 sequence (DNA): TGTGCCAGCAGCAAAGACCCTAACCCGACAGGTAACACCGGGGAGCTGTTTTTT. It yields the protein CASSKDPNPTGNTGELFF.

The chain employs TRBV2 and TRBJ1-1, with TRBD1 identical over 7 bases. V gave up 11 bases and J gave up 3 bases; unmatched junction bases: 9. The CDR3 totals 13 residues. Germline CDR1 is SNHLY and CDR2 is FYNNEI. In nucleotides, the CDR3 is TGTGCCTTACGGAGGGGGCGGTACACTGAAGCTTTCTTT. Its translation: CALRRGRYTEAFF.

This clone was seen a few times. The chain combines TRBV7-9 with TRBJ1-6; D possibly corresponds to TRBD1 (5 bases). This CDR3 region has 14 residues. V shed 1 base and J shed 7 bases, with 8 bases lying between them. Germline values: CDR1 SEHNR, CDR2 FQNEAQ (reference sequence). CDR3 amino acids: CASSLGEGNSPLHF. Here the CDR3 DNA reads TGTGCCAGCAGCTTAGGGGAGGGGAATTCACCCCTCCACTTT.

The gene calls are TRBV6-5 and TRBJ2-7, with 7 bases fitting TRBD1. V was clipped by 5 bases and J by 4 bases; unmatched bases: 11. The CDR3 length is 15 residues. The germline V gene encodes CDR1 MNHEY and CDR2 SVGAGI. The CDR3 is CASSLSPGGAYEQYF. DNA for the CDR3: TGTGCCAGCAGTCTATCCCCAGGGGGAGCATACGAGCAGTACTTC.

The V call is TRBV4-2, the J call TRBJ2-2; no definite D call. CDR1 is LGHNA and CDR2 is YNFKEQ in the germline V gene. This CDR3 contains 12 residues. Trimming removed 0 bases at V and 9 bases at J, with 5 bases between. The CDR3 region is CASSQEGRELFF. CDR3 nucleotides: TGTGCCAGCAGCCAAGAGGGCCGGGAGCTGTTTTTT.

J is TRBJ1-3 and V is TRBV11-2; perhaps TRBD1 as D (6 bases). CDR1 SGHAT and CDR2 FQNNGV come from the germline V gene. The CDR3 runs 15 residues. V was pared by 8 bases and J by 0 bases, with 14 bases between. DNA for the CDR3: TGTGCCAGCGCATCAGGACAGCCCTCTGGAAACACCATATATTTT. It codes for CASASGQPSGNTIYF.

The genes are TRBV7-3 and TRBJ2-1; 12 nucleotides line up with TRBD2. The CDR3 runs 16 residues. Germline lookup yields CDR1 SGHTA and CDR2 FQGTGA. The V and J ends lost 3 bases and 9 bases, in that order; junction bases with no gene match: 9. The CDR3 sequence is CASSFGLAGGTREQFF. The DNA of the CDR3 is TGTGCCAGCAGCTTCGGTCTAGCGGGAGGGACTCGTGAGCAGTTCTTC. Filled out from reference TRBV7-3 and TRBJ2-1, the complete variable domain reads GAGVSQTPSNKVTEKGKYVELRCDPISGHTALYWYRQSLGQGPEFLIYFQGTGAADDSGLPNDRFFAVRPEGSVSTLKIQRTERGDSAVYLCASSFGLAGGTREQFFGPGTRLTVL.

The chain has TRBV28 and TRBJ1-5; D is possibly TRBD1 (5 bases). V gave up 1 base and J gave up 6 bases, with 7 bases separating them. Germline loops: CDR1 MDHEN, CDR2 SYDVKM. The CDR3 is 13 amino acids. CDR3 protein: CASSLLGLQPQHF. CDR3 in DNA: TGTGCCAGCAGTTTATTGGGGCTTCAGCCCCAGCATTTT.

The chain links TRBV4-1 to TRBJ1-2, with a tentative D call TRBD1 (6 bases). The CDR3 runs to 14 residues. CDR1 MGHRA and CDR2 YSYEKL come from the germline V gene. Trimming removed 6 bases from V and 4 bases from J, with 15 bases in between. CDR3 bases: TGCGCCAGCAGGTCGAACAGGGAGGGCTATGGCTACACCTTC. This codes for CASRSNREGYGYTF.

V gene TRBV6-5 combines with J gene TRBJ1-6; unclear D gene. V was clipped by 1 base and J by 7 bases, with 11 bases between them. Germline values: CDR1 MNHEY, CDR2 SVGAGI. This CDR3 spans 15 amino acids. The CDR3 spells CASSYYGVGNSPLHF. CDR3 sequence (DNA): TGTGCCAGCAGTTACTACGGGGTGGGAAATTCACCCCTCCACTTT.

This clone has just a few counts. The chain combines TRBV5-4 with TRBJ2-1; 13 nucleotides line up with TRBD2. V shed 4 bases, J shed 7 bases, and the junction held 14 bases outside the gene matches. CDR1 SGHNT and CDR2 YYREEE come from the germline V gene (reference sequence). The CDR3 covers 18 residues. The chain's CDR3 is CASSPTSGRARSKNEQFF. For the CDR3, the DNA is TGTGCCAGCAGCCCTACTAGCGGGAGGGCAAGGAGTAAGAATGAGCAGTTCTTC. Complete variable domain (other parts from reference TRBV5-4 and TRBJ2-1): ETGVTQSPTHLIKTRGQQVTLRCSSQSGHNTVSWYQQALGQGPQFIFQYYREEENGRGNFPPRFSGLQFPNYSSELNVNALELDDSALYLCASSPTSGRARSKNEQFFGPGTRLTVL.

The V and J genes are TRBV5-1 and TRBJ2-6; 9 bases align to TRBD2. Germline V gene sequence: CDR1 SGHRS, CDR2 YFSETQ. The CDR3 loop spans 19 amino acids. J gave up 0 bases and V 1 base, and 8 bases lay outside the gene matches. In DNA form, the CDR3 reads TGCGCCAGCAGCTTGTCTCAGCGGGGGGTCTTCTCTGGGGCCAACGTCCTGACTTTC. Encoded protein: CASSLSQRGVFSGANVLTF.